The next 2 T cell receptor beta chains were all read from a single sample in a study of T cell responses to AZD1222 COVID-19 vaccine. Sequencing was performed with immunoSEQ multiplex PCR; in TCRdb, only in-frame clones are kept and a portion is missing. The sample carries tens of thousands of clones, about nine tenths recorded once. The material was peripheral blood, obtained 28 days after the second AZD1222 dose. The receptors shown here come from an adult who received the AZD1222 COVID-19 vaccine.

This clone is labeled medium-sized. The chain employs TRBV4-2 and TRBJ2-2; D is perhaps TRBD2 (6 bases). The CDR3 has 18 amino acids. Trimming left V 0 bases short and J 2 bases short, with 16 bases between. Germline CDR1 reads LGHNA; CDR2 reads YNFKEQ. This chain's CDR3 is CASSQDSPGLRNTGELFF. For the CDR3, the DNA is TGTGCCAGCAGCCAAGATTCCCCGGGACTCCGAAACACCGGGGAGCTGTTTTTT.

V usage is TRBV6-4 and J usage is TRBJ2-2, with TRBD1 identical over 8 bases. The CDR3 is 14 residues long. Germline-derived CDR1 and CDR2 are MRHNA and SNTAGT. V shed 8 bases and J 1 base; nucleotides not matched to a gene: 3. The chain's CDR3 is CASRGTGNTGELFF. For the CDR3, the DNA is TGTGCCAGCCGCGGGACAGGGAACACCGGGGAGCTGTTTTTT.